This T cell receptor (beta chain) was obtained from a study of spatial heterogeneity in lung cancer. As to time point: sample taken at primary tumor resection. Patients with untreated early-stage non-small cell lung cancer, numbering around 71, were the donors. Unsorted tumor, nontumor lung tissue or cryopreserved PBMC supplied the whole RNA. Unique molecular identifiers tagged every individual TCR cDNA molecule. TCRdb passed the 5' RACE reads through MiXCR, listing each CDR3 protein once. The profile shows under 15,000 distinct CDR3 sequences, approximately 2.9% of them singletons. Whole-study findings and limits: Within tumors, counts of expanded alpha and beta TCRs tracked tumor mutation counts.

This clonotype was seen many times. Its cognate antigen is unknown. The CDR3 contains 12 residues. The germline CDR1 and CDR2 sequences are MDHEN and SYDVKM. Trimming took 3 bases from V and 7 from J; bases not matched to a gene: 3. This sequence originates from a male donor with early-stage non-small cell lung cancer. The chain couples TRBV28 to TRBJ2-7, with 7 positions matching TRBD2. Here the sequenced sample was lung tumor tissue, taken at surgery. The CDR3 coding sequence is TGTGCCAGCAGTTTGGGAGGGTTAGAGCAGTACTTC. It is translated as CASSLGGLEQYF. Full variable domain (remainder filled in from reference TRBV28 and TRBJ2-7): DVKVTQSSRYLVKRTGEKVFLECVQDMDHENMFWYRQDPGLGLRLIYFSYDVKMKEKGDIPEGYSVSREKKERFSLILESASTNQTSMYLCASSLGGLEQYFGPGTRLTVT.